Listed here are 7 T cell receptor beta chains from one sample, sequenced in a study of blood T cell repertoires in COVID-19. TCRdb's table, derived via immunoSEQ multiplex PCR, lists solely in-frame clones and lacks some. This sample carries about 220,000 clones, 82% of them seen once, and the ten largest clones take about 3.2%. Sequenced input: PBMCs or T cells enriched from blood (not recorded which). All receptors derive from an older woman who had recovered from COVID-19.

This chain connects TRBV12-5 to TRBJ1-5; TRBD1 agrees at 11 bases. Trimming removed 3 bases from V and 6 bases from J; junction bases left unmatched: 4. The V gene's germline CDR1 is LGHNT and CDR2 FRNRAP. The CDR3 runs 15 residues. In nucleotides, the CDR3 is TGTGCTAGTGGTTTCGGACAGGGGGCAGGTCAGCCCCAGCATTTT. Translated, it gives CASGFGQGAGQPQHF.

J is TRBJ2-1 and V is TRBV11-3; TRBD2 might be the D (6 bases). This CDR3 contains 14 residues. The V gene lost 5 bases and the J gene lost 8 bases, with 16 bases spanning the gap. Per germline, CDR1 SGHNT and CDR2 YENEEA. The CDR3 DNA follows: TGTGCCAGCAGCACCCGACTAGAGAGCGATGAGCAGTTCTTC. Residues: CASSTRLESDEQFF.

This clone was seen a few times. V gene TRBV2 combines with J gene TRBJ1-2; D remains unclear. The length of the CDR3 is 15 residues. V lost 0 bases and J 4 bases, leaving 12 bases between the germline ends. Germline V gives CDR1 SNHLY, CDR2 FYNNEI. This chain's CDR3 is CASSEAVPIGYGYTF. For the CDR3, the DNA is TGTGCCAGCAGTGAAGCAGTCCCTATTGGCTATGGCTACACCTTC.

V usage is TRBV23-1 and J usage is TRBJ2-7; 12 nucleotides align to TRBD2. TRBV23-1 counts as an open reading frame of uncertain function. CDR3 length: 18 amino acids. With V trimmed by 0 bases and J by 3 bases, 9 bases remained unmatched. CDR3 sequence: CASSQSLGLAGLGYEQYF. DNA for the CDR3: TGCGCCAGCAGTCAATCACTCGGACTAGCGGGACTCGGCTACGAGCAGTACTTC.

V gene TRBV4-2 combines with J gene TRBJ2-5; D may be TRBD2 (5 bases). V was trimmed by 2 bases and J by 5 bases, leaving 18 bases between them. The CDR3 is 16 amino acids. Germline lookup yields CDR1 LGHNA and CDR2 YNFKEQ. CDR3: CASSQKPTNRGETQYF. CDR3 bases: TGTGCCAGCAGCCAAAAACCGACTAACCGTGGGGAGACCCAGTACTTC.

For the CDR3, the DNA is TGCGCCAGCAGCGGCGGACAGGGATACTATGGCTACACCTTC. Translating it yields CASSGGQGYYGYTF. This sequence joins TRBV5-1 and TRBJ1-2; 8 bases line up with TRBD1. The V segment lost 4 bases and the J segment 3 bases; nucleotides outside the gene matches: 5. Germline CDR1 reads SGHRS; CDR2 reads YFSETQ. This CDR3 has 14 amino acids.

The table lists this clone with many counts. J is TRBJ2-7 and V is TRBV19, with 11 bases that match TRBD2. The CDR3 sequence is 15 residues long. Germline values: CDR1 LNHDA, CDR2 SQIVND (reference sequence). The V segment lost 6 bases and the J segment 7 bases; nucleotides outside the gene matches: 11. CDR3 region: CASRGGTSGFMEQYF. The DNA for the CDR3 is TGTGCCAGTAGGGGCGGGACTAGCGGCTTTATGGAGCAGTACTTC.